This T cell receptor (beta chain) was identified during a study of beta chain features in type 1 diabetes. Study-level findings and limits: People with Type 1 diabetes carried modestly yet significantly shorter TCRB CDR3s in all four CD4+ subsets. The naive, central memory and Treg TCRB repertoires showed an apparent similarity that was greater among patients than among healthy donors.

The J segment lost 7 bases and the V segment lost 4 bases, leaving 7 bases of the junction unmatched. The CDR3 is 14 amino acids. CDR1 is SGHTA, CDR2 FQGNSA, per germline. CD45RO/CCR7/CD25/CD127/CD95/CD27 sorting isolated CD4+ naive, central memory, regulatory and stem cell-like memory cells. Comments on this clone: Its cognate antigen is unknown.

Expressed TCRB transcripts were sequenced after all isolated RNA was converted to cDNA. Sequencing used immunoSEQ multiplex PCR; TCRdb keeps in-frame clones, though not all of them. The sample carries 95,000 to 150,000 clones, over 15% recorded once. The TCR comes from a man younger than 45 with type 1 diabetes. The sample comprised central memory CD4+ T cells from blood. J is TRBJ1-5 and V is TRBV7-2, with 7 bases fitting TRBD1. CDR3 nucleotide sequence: TGTGCCAGCAGCTCACAGGGGAGGCAGCAGCCCCAGCATTTT. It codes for CASSSQGRQQPQHF. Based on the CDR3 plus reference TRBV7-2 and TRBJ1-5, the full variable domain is GAGVSQSPSNKVTEKGKDVELRCDPISGHTALYWYRQSLGQGLEFLIYFQGNSAPDKSGLPSDRFSAERTGGSVSTLTIQRTQQEDSAVYLCASSSQGRQQPQHFGDGTRLSIL.